Below are 25 T cell receptor beta chains sequenced from a single sample in a study of cytomegalovirus exposure and HLA in healthy donors. PCR used 60 Vbeta primers and 13 Jbeta primers. Using immunoSEQ multiplex PCR, the repertoire was profiled, and TCRdb retains in-frame clones only, with some absent. This sample has around 130,000 clones; roughly three quarters occur once, and the top ten carry 1.8%. Sequenced sample: PBMCs. These receptors came from a woman aged 40 to 55 in good health and CMV-seronegative.

This chain uses TRBV7-5 with TRBJ1-1; the D call TRBD1 from the table was never checked on the DNA. TRBV7-5 is a known pseudogene. This CDR3 is built from 13 residues. In DNA form, the CDR3 reads TGTGTCAGAAGACCGGACAGGAACACTGAAGCTTTCTTT. Translated, it gives CVRRPDRNTEAFF.

This chain connects TRBV11-2 to TRBJ2-5; TRBD1 aligns across 8 bases. In germline, CDR1 is SGHAT, CDR2 FQNNGV. The CDR3 consists of 14 residues. V shed 1 base and J 5 bases; nucleotides not matched to a gene: 3. The CDR3 nucleotides are TGTGCCAGCAGCTTAGTAACAGGGGGGGAGACCCAGTACTTC. It codes for CASSLVTGGETQYF.

The chain is built from TRBV2 and TRBJ1-5; no clear D gene. Germline V gene sequence: CDR1 SNHLY, CDR2 FYNNEI. Trimming removed 2 bases from V and 0 bases from J, with 5 bases in between. There are 14 residues in the CDR3. This CDR3 reads CASSENTSNQPQHF. Written as DNA, the CDR3 is TGTGCCAGCAGTGAAAACACTAGCAATCAGCCCCAGCATTTT.

This chain links TRBV19 with TRBJ1-2; maybe TRBD1 (5 bases). V was clipped by 5 bases and J by 1 base, with 14 bases between them. This CDR3 region has 15 residues. The V gene's germline CDR1 is LNHDA and CDR2 SQIVND (reference sequence). The CDR3 protein is CASSLQAGVNYGYTF. DNA for the CDR3: TGTGCCAGTAGTCTCCAAGCGGGGGTTAACTATGGCTACACCTTC.

The V call is TRBV6-5, the J call TRBJ2-7, with D uncertain. Germline lookup yields CDR1 MNHEY and CDR2 SVGAGI. The CDR3 runs to 15 residues. Trimming pared 7 bases from V and 7 bases from J, leaving 23 bases between. Written as DNA, the CDR3 is TGTGCCAGCACTTCTAGAGCCCGAGGAATCGGGGAGCAGTACTTC. This encodes CASTSRARGIGEQYF.

The rearrangement uses TRBV5-1 and TRBJ2-5; 11 nucleotides agree with TRBD2. Germline CDR1 and CDR2: SGHRS and YFSETQ. Unmatched junction bases numbered 7, after V lost 1 base and J lost 2 bases. The CDR3 runs to 17 residues. The chain's CDR3 is CASSLSGLAGGQETQYF. The CDR3 DNA follows: TGCGCCAGCAGCTTGTCTGGGCTAGCGGGAGGTCAAGAGACCCAGTACTTC. The variable domain in full, with the rest retrieved from reference TRBV5-1 and TRBJ2-5, is KAGVTQTPRYLIKTRGQQVTLSCSPISGHRSVSWYQQTPGQGLQFLFEYFSETQRNKGNFPGRFSGRQFSNSRSEMNVSTLELGDSALYLCASSLSGLAGGQETQYFGPGTRLLVL.

This clone occurred once. The chain uses TRBV9 and TRBJ1-1; no clear D. The CDR3 is 15 amino acids. The germline V and J ends were trimmed by 3 bases and 0 bases, with 12 bases remaining between them. Germline values: CDR1 SGDLS, CDR2 YYNGEE. This CDR3 reads CASSATATMNTEAFF. Written as DNA, the CDR3 is TGTGCCAGCAGCGCTACAGCTACCATGAACACTGAAGCTTTCTTT.

This clone has only one observation. The chain links TRBV7-2 to TRBJ1-2; D is uncertain. This CDR3 spans 17 amino acids. The germline gives CDR1 SGHTA, CDR2 FQGNSA. V was trimmed by 5 bases and J by 4 bases, leaving 23 bases between them. CDR3 in DNA: TGTGCCAGCAGCCCCCCCGCGGGGAGGGTTTCAGGCTATGGCTACACCTTC. The encoded protein is CASSPPAGRVSGYGYTF.

The chain combines TRBV27 with TRBJ2-1; D is unclear. There are 13 residues in the CDR3. Germline lookup yields CDR1 MNHEY and CDR2 SMNVEV (reference sequence). With 6 bases removed from V and 5 bases from J, the gap between germline ends came to 11 bases. The CDR3 sequence: CASRAAPDNEQFF. CDR3 DNA sequence: TGTGCCAGCAGGGCGGCCCCTGACAATGAGCAGTTCTTC.

Regarding this clone: A read error may account for a junction end that differs from germline. The chain has TRBV9 and TRBJ2-4; TRBD2 agrees at 8 bases. CDR3 length equals 16 residues. Germline V gives CDR1 SGDLS, CDR2 YYNGEE. As DNA, the CDR3 is TGTGCCAGCAGCGCAAGCGGGGGCCGGGCCAAAAACAGTCAGTACTTC. Translation: CASSASGGRAKNSQYF. The variable domain in full, with the rest retrieved from reference TRBV9 and TRBJ2-4, is DSGVTQTPKHLITATGQRVTLRCSPRSGDLSVYWYQQSLDQGLQFLIQYYNGEERAKGNILERFSAQQFPDLHSELNLSSLELGDSALYFCASSASGGRAKNSQYFGAGTRLSVL.

This clone was observed a handful of times. The chain joins TRBV7-7 to TRBJ2-5, with 8 bases aligning to TRBD2. In germline, CDR1 is SSHAT, CDR2 FNYEAQ (reference sequence). V was clipped by 2 bases and J by 5 bases; unmatched bases: 4. The CDR3 is 14 amino acids. The CDR3 is CASSLYSGEETQYF. The CDR3 region has the DNA TGTGCCAGCAGCTTATATAGCGGGGAGGAGACCCAGTACTTC.

The CDR3 spells CAWSEAGIEQYF. Written as DNA, the CDR3 is TGTGCCTGGAGTGAGGCAGGTATCGAGCAGTACTTC. This sequence joins TRBV30 and TRBJ2-7, with D unresolved. CDR3 length equals 12 residues. The V end lost 1 base, the J end lost 6 bases, and 10 bases lay between the germline ends. Per germline, CDR1 GTSNPN and CDR2 SVGIG (reference sequence).

CDR3 coding DNA: TGTGCCAGCAGCTTAGGGACAGGGGTTGCAGATGGCTACACCTTC. Translating it yields CASSLGTGVADGYTF. The V gene is TRBV7-2, the J gene TRBJ1-2, with 9 bases identical to TRBD1. With V trimmed by 1 base and J by 6 bases, 6 bases remained unmatched. CDR3 length equals 15 residues. Germline CDR1 is SGHTA and CDR2 is FQGNSA.

The rearrangement joins TRBV30 to TRBJ1-4; 9 bases are a match to TRBD1. The V gene end was trimmed by 1 base and the J gene end by 10 bases; junction bases not matched to a gene: 10. The CDR3 length is 15 residues. CDR1 and CDR2 from the germline V gene are GTSNPN and SVGIG (reference sequence). CDR3 sequence: CAWSALGTGLGKLFF. CDR3 nucleotides: TGTGCCTGGAGTGCCCTCGGGACAGGGTTGGGAAAACTGTTTTTT.

The CDR3 region is CASSSRSTGLYGYTF. The CDR3 nucleotides are TGTGCCAGCAGCTCCCGCTCCACAGGGCTCTATGGCTACACCTTC. The chain joins TRBV7-2 to TRBJ1-2; D is perhaps TRBD1 (6 bases). The ends were cut back, 4 bases at V and 4 bases at J, with 16 bases in the middle. The CDR3 has 15 residues. Germline CDR1 is SGHTA and CDR2 is FQGNSA.

The chain has TRBV29-1 and TRBJ2-2; TRBD2 matches at 13 bases. Looked up from germline, CDR1 is SQVTM and CDR2 is ANQGSEA. This CDR3 comprises 16 residues. V trimming: 4 bases; J trimming: 2 bases; junction bases outside the gene matches: 4. The CDR3 spells CSVGGLAGTNTGELFF. The DNA of the CDR3 is TGCAGCGTTGGGGGACTAGCGGGAACAAACACCGGGGAGCTGTTTTTT.

The rearrangement links TRBV9 to TRBJ1-6; tentative D call: TRBD1 (6 bases). Trimming stripped 5 bases from V and 8 bases from J, with 20 bases between. The CDR3 contains 16 residues. Germline V gene sequence: CDR1 SGDLS, CDR2 YYNGEE. CDR3 in amino acids: CASRKKAGRGDSPLHF. CDR3 in DNA: TGTGCCAGCAGAAAGAAAGCCGGCAGGGGAGATTCACCCCTCCACTTT.

This clone was observed once. V and J are TRBV7-9 and TRBJ2-5; tentatively, D is TRBD2 (6 bases). Trimming removed 5 bases at V and 1 base at J, with 17 bases between. The CDR3 has 16 amino acids. From germline, CDR1 is SEHNR and CDR2 FQNEAQ (reference sequence). CDR3 bases: TGTGCCAGCAGCCCTCCGGGACTTCCTCCCCAAGAGACCCAGTACTTC. Its translation is CASSPPGLPPQETQYF.

This clone has just a few counts. The rearrangement links TRBV5-1 to TRBJ2-7, with 7 bases matching TRBD2. The V gene end was trimmed by 2 bases and the J gene end by 5 bases; junction bases not matched to a gene: 4. This CDR3 comprises 13 residues. The V gene's germline CDR1 is SGHRS and CDR2 YFSETQ. CDR3 in DNA: TGCGCCAGCAGCTTTTGGACTAGTGACGAGCAGTACTTC. Translated: CASSFWTSDEQYF.

The chain links TRBV27 to TRBJ1-1; a weak D match, TRBD1 (5 bases). The germline V gene encodes CDR1 MNHEY and CDR2 SMNVEV (reference sequence). The CDR3 is 17 amino acids. The germline V and J ends were trimmed by 5 bases and 3 bases, with 22 bases remaining between them. The CDR3: CASSRDQRGLGDTEAFF. CDR3 bases: TGTGCCAGCAGTAGGGATCAGCGGGGGTTAGGCGACACTGAAGCTTTCTTT.

The chain joins TRBV11-2 to TRBJ2-2; possible D gene TRBD2, 6 bases. With 5 bases removed from V and 7 bases from J, the gap between germline ends came to 8 bases. CDR1 is SGHAT and CDR2 is FQNNGV in the germline V gene. The CDR3 contains 12 residues. This chain's CDR3 is CASSPGGGELFF. The CDR3 nucleotides read TGTGCCAGCAGCCCCGGGGGCGGGGAGCTGTTTTTT.

The rearrangement joins TRBV7-9 to TRBJ2-3; no definite D call. Germline V CDR1 and CDR2: SEHNR, FQNEAQ (reference sequence). The CDR3 totals 13 residues. The V end lost 1 base, the J end lost 6 bases, and 8 bases lay between the germline ends. DNA of the CDR3: TGTGCCAGCAGCTTAGGAATGAGGGATACGCAGTATTTT. It codes for CASSLGMRDTQYF.

This chain joins TRBV28 and TRBJ1-1, with D hard to call. The germline V gene has CDR1 MDHEN and CDR2 SYDVKM. V was clipped by 7 bases and J by 10 bases, with 25 bases between them. This CDR3 contains 15 residues. The CDR3 reads CASTTLAPLVAGAFF. The CDR3 nucleotides read TGTGCCAGCACCACCTTAGCCCCCTTAGTGGCCGGAGCTTTCTTT.

The chain combines TRBV7-9 with TRBJ1-1; D unclear. V was shortened by 2 bases and J by 4 bases, with 5 bases between the two germline ends. The CDR3 has 12 residues. CDR1 is SEHNR, CDR2 FQNEAQ, per germline (reference sequence). Here the CDR3 DNA reads TGTGCCAGCAGCTTACCTCGCACTGAAGCTTTCTTT. This codes for CASSLPRTEAFF.

The chain is built from TRBV2 and TRBJ1-4; D call uncertain. This CDR3 is 14 amino acids long. Trimming took 3 bases from V and 5 from J, leaving 10 bases between them. Germline V lookup: CDR1 SNHLY, CDR2 FYNNEI. CDR3 region: CASSERERNEKLFF. The CDR3 DNA reads as TGTGCCAGCAGTGAGCGGGAGAGGAATGAAAAACTGTTTTTT. The variable domain in full, completed from reference TRBV2 and TRBJ1-4, reads EPEVTQTPSHQVTQMGQEVILRCVPISNHLYFYWYRQILGQKVEFLVSFYNNEISEKSEIFDDQFSVERPDGSNFTLKIRSTKLEDSAMYFCASSERERNEKLFFGSGTQLSVL.